These 23 T cell receptor beta chains were all obtained from the same sample, sequenced in a study of T cells in Graves' hyperthyroidism and ophthalmopathy. Amplification targeted TCR beta CDR3 regions from RNA transcripts. The HTBI primer set was used in a first-round RT-PCR of the TCR CDR3. TCRdb re-called the multiplex PCR reads with MiXCR, one entry per CDR3 protein. The data show 530,000 or so distinct CDR3 sequences, with about 45% seen just once and around 8% held by the top ten. Source material: peripheral blood or thyroid tissue (not recorded which). The receptors shown here come from a woman aged 18-29 years with Graves' hyperthyroidism.

The chain joins TRBV9 to TRBJ2-3; D gene unclear. CDR1 and CDR2 (germline): SGDLS, YYNGEE. The CDR3 is 12 amino acids. Trimming pared 3 bases from V and 9 bases from J, leaving 11 bases between. CDR3 in DNA: TGTGCCAGCAGCGGCGACGACCCCACGCAGTATTTT. Translation: CASSGDDPTQYF.

V is TRBV28 and J is TRBJ1-4; possible D gene TRBD1, 5 bases. Germline-derived CDR1 and CDR2 are MDHEN and SYDVKM. This CDR3 is built from 14 residues. V lost 3 bases and J lost 7, with 12 bases in between. CDR3 DNA: TGTGCCAGCAGTTTGGCGGGGGTTGTTGAAAAACTGTTTTTT. Translated: CASSLAGVVEKLFF.

With regard to this clonotype: One junction end does not reproduce the germline sequence, and a read error may be involved. V is TRBV7-2 and J is TRBJ1-1; D is ambiguous. This CDR3 contains 13 residues. Germline V gives CDR1 SGHTA, CDR2 FQGNSA. This CDR3 is CASRLALGTEAFF. CDR3 nucleotide sequence: TGTGCCAGCAGGTTAGCGCTGGGGACTGAAGCTTTCTTT.

In DNA form, the CDR3 reads TGTGCCAGCAGCGGCGGACAGGCCGAACAAGAGACCCAGTACTTC. It is translated as CASSGGQAEQETQYF. V and J are TRBV5-6 and TRBJ2-5, with 7 nucleotides matching TRBD1. There are 15 residues in the CDR3. J gave up 2 bases and V 4 bases, and 8 bases lay outside the gene matches. Germline lookup yields CDR1 SGHDT and CDR2 YYEEEE. The complete variable domain, with remaining parts taken from reference TRBV5-6 and TRBJ2-5, reads DAGVTQSPTHLIKTRGQQVTLRCSPKSGHDTVSWYQQALGQGPQFIFQYYEEEERQRGNFPDRFSGHQFPNYSSELNVNALLLGDSALYLCASSGGQAEQETQYFGPGTRLLVL.

The table lists this clonotype with many counts. The chain joins TRBV24-1 to TRBJ1-2; the D is unclear. CDR1 KGHDR and CDR2 SFDVKD come from the germline V gene. Trimming pared 3 bases from V and 4 bases from J, leaving 5 bases between. The CDR3 spans 12 residues. CDR3 sequence: CATSDNTYGYTF. The CDR3, as DNA: TGTGCCACCAGTGATAACACCTATGGCTACACCTTC.

Only one count was recorded for this clonotype. The chain has TRBV12-3 or TRBV12-4 and TRBJ1-5; D is undetermined. V gave up 3 bases and J gave up 14 bases, with 17 bases separating them. The CDR3 contains 13 residues. DNA of the CDR3: TGTGCCAGCAGTTTTTCTGGACTAGCCTACGAGCATTTT. It encodes CASSFSGLAYEHF.

This rearrangement joins TRBV29-1 to TRBJ2-1; 10 bases fit TRBD2. V shed 6 bases and J 2 bases; nucleotides not matched to a gene: 16. Per germline, CDR1 SQVTM and CDR2 ANQGSEA. This CDR3 has 18 amino acids. This chain's CDR3 is CSVGGLAAFGGAYNEQFF. DNA of the CDR3: TGCAGCGTCGGCGGACTAGCGGCATTTGGAGGAGCCTACAATGAGCAGTTCTTC.

In the case of this clonotype: A read error may produce the germline difference seen at one junction end. The chain uses TRBV7-9 and TRBJ2-6; 14 bases agree with TRBD2. The germline gives CDR1 SEHNR, CDR2 FQNEAQ (reference sequence). The CDR3 consists of 19 residues. The CDR3 nucleotides are TGCGCCAGCAGCCGAAAGGGACTAGCGGGAGTCTCTGGGGCCAACGTCCTGACTTTC. It translates to CASSRKGLAGVSGANVLTF.

Many counts were recorded for this clonotype. The chain joins TRBV20-1 to TRBJ1-2, with TRBD1 identical over 10 bases. The CDR3 contains 12 residues. V trimming: 4 bases; J trimming: 8 bases; junction bases outside the gene matches: 4. Germline lookup yields CDR1 DFQATT and CDR2 SNEGSKA (reference sequence). The CDR3 DNA reads as TGCAGTGCTACCGGGACAGGGGAGGGCTACACCTTC. Its protein product is CSATGTGEGYTF.

The table lists this clonotype with a count of one. This chain links TRBV2 with TRBJ1-5; 9 nucleotides line up with TRBD1. The trim removed 5 bases at V and 1 base at J, leaving 6 bases unmatched. Germline CDR1 and CDR2: SNHLY and FYNNEI. The CDR3 spans 16 residues. The CDR3 loop reads CASSQNRGPSNQPQHF. The CDR3 bases are TGTGCCAGCAGTCAGAACAGGGGGCCGAGCAATCAGCCCCAGCATTTT.

This clonotype was seen a few times. The genes are TRBV4-1 and TRBJ1-3; 8 bases match TRBD1. Germline V gene data show CDR1 as MGHRA and CDR2 as YSYEKL. Unmatched junction bases numbered 8, after V lost 6 bases and J lost 1 base. CDR3 length: 16 residues. The CDR3, as DNA: TGCGCCAGCAGGCCGAGGGACAGGACTTCTGGAAACACCATATATTTT. This translates into CASRPRDRTSGNTIYF.

This clonotype was observed at least ten times. The V and J genes are TRBV7-2 and TRBJ2-5; D is unclear. The V gene lost 1 base and the J gene lost 4 bases, with 10 bases spanning the gap. Germline V lookup: CDR1 SGHTA, CDR2 FQGNSA. The CDR3 sequence is 14 residues long. CDR3 nucleotides: TGTGCCAGCAGCTTAGGTGGGCCGAGAGAGACCCAGTACTTC. Residues: CASSLGGPRETQYF.

This clonotype was counted only a few times. This chain joins TRBV11-1 and TRBJ2-1, with D unresolved. The J call may not be correct, given that the DNA end is closer to TRBJ2-7. The CDR3 extends over 12 amino acids. Germline V CDR1 and CDR2: SGHAT, FQDESV (reference sequence). CDR3: CASSLGFNEQYF. CDR3 coding DNA: TGTGCCAGCAGCTTGGGATTCAATGAGCAGTACTTC.

The rearrangement uses TRBV19 and TRBJ2-3; tentatively, D is TRBD2 (6 bases). This CDR3 comprises 15 residues. The ends were cut back, 6 bases at V and 8 bases at J, with 21 bases in the middle. CDR1 and CDR2 (germline): LNHDA, SQIVND (reference sequence). In nucleotides, the CDR3 is TGTGCCAGTAGCCCGACAACCACCCCCGGGGGTACGCAGTATTTT. This gives the protein CASSPTTTPGGTQYF.

This chain connects TRBV10-2 to TRBJ1-1, with D unresolved. The CDR3 consists of 14 residues. Germline assignment: CDR1 WSHSY and CDR2 SAAADI. Trimming left V 0 bases short and J 6 bases short, with 11 bases between. CDR3 region: CASSESERSAEAFF. CDR3 coding DNA: TGCGCCAGCAGTGAGTCGGAAAGGAGCGCTGAAGCTTTCTTT.

This clonotype was observed many times. J is TRBJ2-5 and V is TRBV4-2; TRBD2 matches at 7 bases. Germline V lookup: CDR1 LGHNA, CDR2 YNFKEQ. With V trimmed by 1 base and J by 1 base, 9 bases remained unmatched. The CDR3 is made up of 17 amino acids. The CDR3 is CASSQGPGTTVQETQYF. In nucleotides, the CDR3 is TGTGCCAGCAGCCAAGGGCCCGGGACTACCGTCCAAGAGACCCAGTACTTC.

With respect to this clonotype: The junction and the germline gene differ at one end; a read error may be behind it. V and J are TRBV3-1 and TRBJ2-2, with D possibly being TRBD2 (5 bases). The CDR3 length is 14 residues. The germline V gene encodes CDR1 LGHDT and CDR2 YNNKEL (reference sequence). The CDR3 is CAGSQSPGSGELFF. The CDR3 bases are TGTGCCGGCAGCCAATCCCCGGGGAGCGGGGAGCTGTTTTTT.

This clonotype showed up many times. Mismatch with germline at one junction end may stem from a read error. The V and J genes are TRBV19 and TRBJ2-2; TRBD2 agrees at 8 bases. The CDR3 length is 16 residues. In germline, CDR1 is LNHDA, CDR2 SQIVND (reference sequence). The CDR3 coding sequence is TGTCCCAGTAGTCGAAAAGCGGGAGACAACACCGGGGAGCTGTTTTTT. The encoded protein is CPSSRKAGDNTGELFF.

V and J are TRBV10-3 and TRBJ1-1, with D possibly TRBD1 on 5 matching bases. Germline CDR1 is ENHRY and CDR2 is SYGVKD. The CDR3 has 17 amino acids. Trimming took off 1 base at V and 0 bases at J, with 15 bases between the two ends. CDR3 coding DNA: TGTGCCATCAGTGAGTTGTGGGCAGGGCAAATGAACACTGAAGCTTTCTTT. This translates into CAISELWAGQMNTEAFF.

About this clonotype: This may come from a read error, since a much larger clone is one base off. V is TRBV16 and J is TRBJ1-1; D unclear. The CDR3 totals 15 residues. Germline CDR1 is KGHSY and CDR2 is FQNENV. Written as DNA, the CDR3 is TGTGCCAGCAGCCAAGTGATCACAGCGAACACTGGAGCTTTCTTT. It yields the protein CASSQVITANTGAFF.

This clonotype was counted many times. This sequence joins TRBV7-3 and TRBJ2-2, with 9 bases matching TRBD1. V lost 4 bases, J lost 7 bases, and 7 bases stayed unmatched. Germline V CDR1 and CDR2: SGHTA, FQGTGA. This CDR3 region has 15 residues. The CDR3 sequence is CASSSLTGGGGELFF. The CDR3 DNA reads TGTGCCAGCAGCTCCCTGACAGGGGGGGGCGGGGAGCTGTTTTTT. Supplemented by reference TRBV7-3 and TRBJ2-2, the full variable domain reads GAGVSQTPSNKVTEKGKYVELRCDPISGHTALYWYRQSLGQGPEFLIYFQGTGAADDSGLPNDRFFAVRPEGSVSTLKIQRTERGDSAVYLCASSSLTGGGGELFFGEGSRLTVL.

J is TRBJ1-5 and V is TRBV20-1, with a tentative D call TRBD1 (6 bases). This CDR3 has 15 amino acids. Germline lookup yields CDR1 DFQATT and CDR2 SNEGSKA (reference sequence). V was cut by 3 bases and J by 5 bases, with 17 bases left in between. Written as DNA, the CDR3 is TGCAGTGCTAGGGGGGCGCGAGGTACCGATCAGCCCCAGCATTTT. Its translation: CSARGARGTDQPQHF.

This sequence joins TRBV9 and TRBJ2-7; 7 nucleotides agree with TRBD2. CDR1 is SGDLS, CDR2 YYNGEE, per germline. The CDR3 has 16 residues. With 3 bases clipped from V and 7 bases from J, the junction kept 16 bases outside the gene matches. This CDR3 reads CASSEAGRETLGEQYF. The CDR3 bases are TGTGCCAGCAGCGAAGCGGGACGGGAAACGTTGGGGGAGCAGTACTTC.